This T cell receptor beta chain stems from a study of T cells in pancreatic ductal adenocarcinoma. Study-wide results and caveats: Tumor and blood clonality did not differ significantly, about 0.11 versus 0.078. Tumor samples had fewer productive templates and approximately 8.8-fold fewer unique clonotypes than blood. Tumors hold more CD45RO+ effector T cells, which may bias toward lower diversity. Results skew toward the minority of patients with early-stage disease.

Produced via immunoSEQ multiplex PCR; TCRdb's table is partial and in-frame only. The repertoire includes 97,000 or so clones, about 95% of them detected once, and less than 4% sits in the top ten. No neoadjuvant therapy was given to the selected pancreatic ductal adenocarcinoma patients before their surgery. This CDR3 contains 15 residues. Germline V gene sequence: CDR1 MDHEN, CDR2 SYDVKM. Trimming cost V 8 bases and J 0 bases, with 14 bases left between them. As to this clone: The antigen is undetermined.

J is TRBJ2-1 and V is TRBV28; no reliable D call. Sequencing was performed on PBMCs. The clonotype originates from a human donor with pancreatic ductal adenocarcinoma. The CDR3 here is CASLGGSSSYNEQFF. CDR3 DNA: TGTGCCAGCCTAGGCGGATCTAGCTCCTACAATGAGCAGTTCTTC.